Listed below are T cell receptor beta chains from one sample, sequenced in a study of blood T cell repertoires in COVID-19. The protocol was immunoSEQ multiplex PCR, while the TCRdb copy is restricted to in-frame clones and leaves out a portion. The table includes roughly 200,000 clones, about nine tenths detected once. Material: PBMCs or T cells enriched from blood (not recorded which). Receptors were obtained from a woman in her twenties or thirties who had recovered from COVID-19. Both conserved end residues are part of each CDR3. Each record gives: clone size, J gene, D gene, V gene, CDR3 protein, CDR3 DNA. The D gene is left open where the match is weak. Expanded clones get a size class; other rows say once, few or many, or leave the size out.

abundance: few
j_gene: TRBJ1-2
d_gene: TRBD1
v_gene: TRBV19
CDR3aa: CASSPIDRGNGYTF
CDR3nt: TGTGCCAGTAGCCCCATCGACAGGGGAAATGGCTACACCTTC

abundance: -
j_gene: TRBJ1-1
d_gene: -
v_gene: TRBV19
CDR3aa: CASKGGAASAEAFF
CDR3nt: TGTGCCAGTAAGGGGGGGGCGGCGAGCGCTGAAGCTTTCTTT

abundance: -
j_gene: TRBJ1-3
d_gene: -
v_gene: TRBV27
CDR3aa: CASSRTLDSLSGNTIYF
CDR3nt: TGTGCCAGCAGTCGTACCCTAGACAGTCTCTCTGGAAACACCATATATTTT

abundance: once
j_gene: TRBJ1-4
d_gene: TRBD1
v_gene: TRBV4-1
CDR3aa: CASSHTGTANEKLFF
CDR3nt: TGCGCCAGCAGCCATACCGGGACAGCGAATGAAAAACTGTTTTTT

abundance: -
j_gene: TRBJ2-2
d_gene: TRBD2
v_gene: TRBV7-3
CDR3aa: CASSRSGGATTGELFF
CDR3nt: TGTGCCAGCAGCCGTAGCGGGGGGGCTACCACCGGGGAGCTGTTTTTT

abundance: -
j_gene: TRBJ1-6
d_gene: -
v_gene: TRBV2
CDR3aa: CASSESGTPPTLHF
CDR3nt: TGTGCCAGCAGTGAGTCGGGGACACCGCCAACCCTCCACTTT

abundance: -
j_gene: TRBJ2-5
d_gene: -
v_gene: TRBV7-2
CDR3aa: CASSLYETQYF
CDR3nt: TGTGCCAGCAGCTTATATGAGACCCAGTACTTC

abundance: -
j_gene: TRBJ1-2
d_gene: TRBD1
v_gene: TRBV5-4
CDR3aa: CASSPGQGPYGYTF
CDR3nt: TGTGCCAGCAGCCCGGGACAGGGGCCTTATGGCTACACCTTC

abundance: -
j_gene: TRBJ2-5
d_gene: -
v_gene: TRBV7-6
CDR3aa: CASSLKGPQETQYF
CDR3nt: TGTGCCAGCAGTTTAAAGGGGCCCCAAGAGACCCAGTACTTC

abundance: -
j_gene: TRBJ2-2
d_gene: TRBD2
v_gene: TRBV5-1
CDR3aa: CASSLVLAGGNNTGELFF
CDR3nt: TGCGCCAGCAGCTTGGTTCTAGCGGGGGGTAATAACACCGGGGAGCTGTTTTTT

abundance: -
j_gene: TRBJ1-1
d_gene: -
v_gene: TRBV27
CDR3aa: CASSQGHRNTEAFF
CDR3nt: TGTGCCAGCAGTCAGGGACACCGGAACACTGAAGCTTTCTTT

abundance: -
j_gene: TRBJ2-1
d_gene: -
v_gene: TRBV5-1
CDR3aa: CASSLGLVSYNEQFF
CDR3nt: TGCGCCAGCAGCTTGGGTCTAGTTTCCTACAATGAGCAGTTCTTC

abundance: -
j_gene: TRBJ1-1
d_gene: -
v_gene: TRBV2
CDR3aa: CASSQPTVMNTEAFF
CDR3nt: TGTGCCAGCAGTCAGCCGACAGTCATGAACACTGAAGCTTTCTTT

abundance: -
j_gene: TRBJ1-1
d_gene: -
v_gene: TRBV7-3
CDR3aa: CASSLMAGDTEAFF
CDR3nt: TGTGCCAGCAGCTTAATGGCAGGGGACACTGAAGCTTTCTTT

abundance: -
j_gene: TRBJ1-2
d_gene: -
v_gene: TRBV13
CDR3aa: CASSLTGYGYTF
CDR3nt: TGTGCCAGCAGCTTAACAGGCTATGGCTACACCTTC

abundance: -
j_gene: TRBJ1-3
d_gene: -
v_gene: TRBV2
CDR3aa: CASSELRTGNTIYF
CDR3nt: TGTGCCAGCAGTGAACTCAGGACAGGAAACACCATATATTTT

abundance: once
j_gene: TRBJ2-7
d_gene: TRBD2
v_gene: TRBV27
CDR3aa: CASRPHSGGEYEQYF
CDR3nt: TGTGCCAGCAGACCCCATAGCGGGGGAGAATATGAGCAGTACTTC

abundance: -
j_gene: TRBJ1-5
d_gene: -
v_gene: TRBV6-5
CDR3aa: CASSSQDQPQHF
CDR3nt: TGTGCCAGCAGTAGCCAGGATCAGCCCCAGCATTTT

abundance: -
j_gene: TRBJ1-4
d_gene: -
v_gene: TRBV5-3
CDR3aa: CARSFGGRVNEKLFF
CDR3nt: TGTGCCAGAAGCTTTGGTGGTCGAGTTAATGAAAAACTGTTTTTT